Below are 24 T cell receptor beta chains sequenced from a single sample in a study of patients with pleural tuberculosis. TCRdb fed the reads into MiXCR, producing one record per CDR3 protein. Here the sample spans around 49,000 distinct CDR3 sequences, less than 8% being singletons. The receptors come from a human donor with pleural tuberculosis.

The J gene is TRBJ1-6, the V gene TRBV2; no firm D call. CDR1 is SNHLY, CDR2 FYNNEI, per germline. V gave up 10 bases and J gave up 9 bases, with 19 bases separating them. CDR3 size: 14 residues. CDR3 sequence reads: CANWKGSKGSPLHF. As DNA, the CDR3 is TGTGCCAACTGGAAAGGTTCCAAGGGTTCACCCCTCCACTTT. Full variable domain (rest looked up from reference TRBV2 and TRBJ1-6): EPEVTQTPSHQVTQMGQEVILRCVPISNHLYFYWYRQILGQKVEFLVSFYNNEISEKSEIFDDQFSVERPDGSNFTLKIRSTKLEDSAMYFCANWKGSKGSPLHFGNGTRLTVT.

By sample fraction, this clonotype is large (0.1 to 1%). The J gene is TRBJ2-2, the V gene TRBV7-8, with D unresolved. The V gene's germline CDR1 is SGHVS and CDR2 FQNEAQ. V was trimmed by 5 bases and J by 3 bases, leaving 10 bases between them. The CDR3 spans 14 residues. As DNA, the CDR3 is TGTGCCAGCAGCACCGTCTCATACACCGGGGAGCTGTTTTTT. This sequence encodes CASSTVSYTGELFF.

This clonotype was counted many times. The CDR3 DNA follows: TGTGCCAGCAGCTTAGGGACTAGCGGGAGGAATGAGCAGTTCTTC. This codes for CASSLGTSGRNEQFF. J is TRBJ2-1 and V is TRBV7-2, with 14 bases identical to TRBD2. With 1 base clipped from V and 7 bases from J, the junction kept 0 bases outside the gene matches. This CDR3 is built from 15 residues. CDR1 SGHTA and CDR2 FQGNSA come from the germline V gene.

In this sample, this clonotype turned up many times. In DNA, the CDR3 is TGTGCCAGCAGTCCCGGGGACTCTGGAAACACCATATATTTT. This sequence encodes CASSPGDSGNTIYF. This sequence joins TRBV28 and TRBJ1-3; unclear D gene. The germline CDR1 and CDR2 sequences are MDHEN and SYDVKM. The germline V and J ends were trimmed by 5 bases and 0 bases, with 8 bases remaining between them. The CDR3 has 14 residues.

This clonotype was picked up many times. V and J are TRBV20-1 and TRBJ2-1; perhaps TRBD1 as D (6 bases). This CDR3 is built from 12 residues. V gave up 5 bases and J gave up 3 bases, with 8 bases separating them. CDR1 is DFQATT and CDR2 is SNEGSKA in the germline V gene (reference sequence). Written as DNA, the CDR3 is TGCAGTGCTGCGGACAGCTACAATGAGCAGTTCTTC. Translation: CSAADSYNEQFF.

This clonotype was detected many times. The chain carries TRBV6-1 and TRBJ2-3; 7 bases are a match to TRBD1. The CDR3 totals 14 residues. V lost 5 bases and J lost 0; bases outside the gene matches: 2. CDR1 is MNHNS and CDR2 is SASEGT in the germline V gene. The CDR3 DNA reads as TGTGCCAGCAGTAAACAGGGGAGCACAGATACGCAGTATTTT. Translated, it gives CASSKQGSTDTQYF.

This clonotype was seen repeatedly, ten times or more. CDR3 sequence (DNA): TGTGCCAGCAGTGAATCCGGGACAGGGGGCGCGACTTTCTTT. This gives the protein CASSESGTGGATFF. The rearrangement joins TRBV25-1 to TRBJ1-1; TRBD1 matches at 12 bases. V shed 1 base and J 12 bases; nucleotides not matched to a gene: 6. CDR3 length: 14 amino acids. CDR1 is MGHDK, CDR2 SYGVNS, per germline.

This CDR3 reads CASSRDSYNEQFF. CDR3 nucleotides: TGTGCCAGCAGCAGGGATTCCTACAATGAGCAGTTCTTC. The V call is TRBV6-2 or TRBV6-3, the J call TRBJ2-1; maybe TRBD1 (5 bases). Trimming stripped 6 bases from V and 1 base from J, with 7 bases between. This CDR3 contains 13 residues. CDR1 and CDR2 (germline): MNHEY, SVGEGT.

This clonotype occurred a few times. V and J are TRBV12-3 or TRBV12-4 and TRBJ1-5; no clear D gene. The CDR3 contains 16 residues. Trimming left V 1 base short and J 0 bases short, with 10 bases between. CDR3 region: CASSLGTRGSNQPQHF. The CDR3 DNA is TGTGCCAGCAGTTTAGGGACTCGCGGTAGCAATCAGCCCCAGCATTTT.

This clonotype has at least ten counts. V and J are TRBV18 and TRBJ1-1; the match to TRBD1 covers 8 bases. The trim removed 0 bases at V and 11 bases at J, leaving 17 bases unmatched. The CDR3 runs 17 residues. CDR1 is KGHSH and CDR2 is LQKENI in the germline V gene. As DNA, the CDR3 is TGTGCCAGCTCACCACCGTTTGTGGGACAGGCTACCATGGGGGCTTTCTTT. Translating it yields CASSPPFVGQATMGAFF.

The gene calls are TRBV27 and TRBJ2-3; D not certain. Between the trimmed V and J ends, which lost 10 bases and 14 bases, there was a span of 28 bases. Germline CDR1 is MNHEY and CDR2 is SMNVEV (reference sequence). The CDR3 is 14 amino acids. The CDR3 reads CATSRNRNADRRYF. The CDR3, as DNA: TGTGCCACCTCTAGAAATAGAAACGCAGATAGGCGGTATTTT.

This clonotype was counted many times. The chain uses TRBV27 and TRBJ1-1, with D maybe TRBD1 (6 bases). Germline values: CDR1 MNHEY, CDR2 SMNVEV (reference sequence). V was pared by 2 bases and J by 4 bases, with 11 bases between. CDR3 length equals 14 residues. CDR3 bases: TGTGCCAGCAGTTTACTGGGGGCGAGCACTGAAGCTTTCTTT. Its protein is CASSLLGASTEAFF.

This clonotype was picked up many times. This chain uses TRBV11-2 with TRBJ2-1; D call uncertain. Germline CDR1 reads SGHAT; CDR2 reads FQNNGV. The germline V and J ends were trimmed by 1 base and 7 bases, with 14 bases remaining between them. This CDR3 contains 15 residues. The CDR3 DNA reads as TGTGCCAGCAGCTTAGTTGGGTATGGGGATAATGAGCAGTTCTTC. Its translation: CASSLVGYGDNEQFF. The variable domain in full, with the rest retrieved from reference TRBV11-2 and TRBJ2-1, is EAGVAQSPRYKIIEKRQSVAFWCNPISGHATLYWYQQILGQGPKLLIQFQNNGVVDDSQLPKDRFSAERLKGVDSTLKIQPAKLEDSAVYLCASSLVGYGDNEQFFGPGTRLTVL.

This clonotype was recorded at least ten times. The chain combines TRBV19 with TRBJ1-1, with a possible D match to TRBD1 (5 bases). This CDR3 region has 16 residues. V shed 7 bases and J shed 2 bases, with 20 bases lying between them. Germline CDR1 reads LNHDA; CDR2 reads SQIVND (reference sequence). CDR3 bases: TGTGCCAGTACTAGGCAGGGAACAACTGGTAACACTGAAGCTTTCTTT. Amino acids: CASTRQGTTGNTEAFF. Full variable domain (missing parts from reference TRBV19 and TRBJ1-1): DGGITQSPKYLFRKEGQNVTLSCEQNLNHDAMYWYRQDPGQGLRLIYYSQIVNDFQKGDIAEGYSVSREKKESFPLTVTSAQKNPTAFYLCASTRQGTTGNTEAFFGQGTRLTVV.

This clonotype was seen more than once but under ten times. J is TRBJ2-2 and V is TRBV10-3; no firm D call. Germline CDR1 reads ENHRY; CDR2 reads SYGVKD. V gave up 2 bases and J gave up 8 bases, with 3 bases separating them. The CDR3 runs 11 residues. The CDR3 here is CAISEIGELFF. DNA for the CDR3: TGTGCCATCAGTGAGATTGGGGAGCTGTTTTTT.

This clonotype was counted many times. The chain carries TRBV14 and TRBJ2-1; D may correspond to TRBD1 or TRBD2 (5 bases each). Germline V gene lookup returns CDR1 SGHDN and CDR2 FVKESK. Trimming took 0 bases from V and 3 from J, leaving 12 bases between them. The CDR3 length is 16 residues. For the CDR3, the DNA is TGTGCCAGCAGCCAAGATCCTGGGGACGGCTACAATGAGCAGTTCTTC. This codes for CASSQDPGDGYNEQFF.

This clonotype showed up many times. The rearrangement uses TRBV28 and TRBJ1-5; D is ambiguous. V shed 4 bases and J shed 8 bases, with 15 bases lying between them. Looked up from germline, CDR1 is MDHEN and CDR2 is SYDVKM. The CDR3 has 14 amino acids. CDR3 loop: CASSYVEVSEPQHF. CDR3 coding DNA: TGTGCCAGCAGTTATGTGGAGGTTTCGGAGCCCCAGCATTTT. Drawing the rest from reference TRBV28 and TRBJ1-5, the complete variable domain is DVKVTQSSRYLVKRTGEKVFLECVQDMDHENMFWYRQDPGLGLRLIYFSYDVKMKEKGDIPEGYSVSREKKERFSLILESASTNQTSMYLCASSYVEVSEPQHFGDGTRLSIL.

This clonotype was observed a handful of times. This chain uses TRBV5-1 with TRBJ2-1; 9 bases match TRBD1. In germline, CDR1 is SGHRS, CDR2 YFSETQ. Trimming removed 0 bases from V and 7 bases from J; junction bases left unmatched: 8. The CDR3 has 16 amino acids. CDR3 amino acids: CASSLGTGASPNEQFF. The DNA for the CDR3 is TGCGCCAGCAGCTTGGGGACAGGGGCTTCGCCAAATGAGCAGTTCTTC.

This clonotype was picked up many times. The V and J genes are TRBV20-1 and TRBJ2-7; tentative D call: TRBD1 (6 bases). Germline V gene sequence: CDR1 DFQATT, CDR2 SNEGSKA (reference sequence). Trimming took 6 bases from V and 3 from J, leaving 15 bases between them. This CDR3 region has 13 residues. Here the CDR3 reads CSAIRDTDYEQYV. CDR3 bases: TGCAGTGCCATCCGGGACACCGACTACGAGCAGTACGTC.

V usage is TRBV29-1 and J usage is TRBJ2-3, with D maybe TRBD2 (6 bases). V was shortened by 7 bases and J by 1 base, with 15 bases between the two germline ends. Per the germline V gene, CDR1 is SQVTM and CDR2 is ANQGSEA. The CDR3 consists of 14 residues. The CDR3 DNA follows: TGCAGCGCCGATTCGGGGGAGGGCACAGATACGCAGTATTTT. Its translation: CSADSGEGTDTQYF.

This clonotype was observed at least ten times. V and J are TRBV6-2 or TRBV6-3 and TRBJ2-2, with 7 bases that match TRBD1. The CDR3 has 15 amino acids. The trim removed 2 bases at V and 5 bases at J, leaving 5 bases unmatched. Germline V gene lookup returns CDR1 MNHEY and CDR2 SVGEGT. The CDR3 protein is CASSYRDSSTGELFF. CDR3 DNA sequence: TGTGCCAGCAGTTACAGGGACAGTTCTACCGGGGAGCTGTTTTTT.

This clonotype has at least ten counts. V is TRBV27 and J is TRBJ2-3; TRBD2 might be the D (5 bases). Germline CDR1 reads MNHEY; CDR2 reads SMNVEV (reference sequence). The CDR3 is 14 residues long. V dropped 2 bases and J dropped 2 bases, with 8 bases sitting between them. Written as DNA, the CDR3 is TGTGCCAGCAGTTTACCGGGGTTCACAGATACGCAGTATTTT. Translating it yields CASSLPGFTDTQYF.

This clonotype was counted ten times or more. The genes are TRBV6-2 or TRBV6-3 and TRBJ2-5; D gene ambiguous. V dropped 7 bases and J dropped 0 bases, with 6 bases sitting between them. In germline, CDR1 is MNHEY, CDR2 SVGEGT. The CDR3 is 12 amino acids. The CDR3 here is CASKTYQETQYF. DNA of the CDR3: TGTGCCAGCAAGACATACCAAGAGACCCAGTACTTC.

Many counts were recorded for this clonotype. The chain employs TRBV18 and TRBJ1-1; D might be TRBD1 (5 bases). Germline V CDR1 and CDR2: KGHSH, LQKENI. There are 14 residues in the CDR3. V gave up 3 bases and J gave up 6 bases, with 14 bases separating them. Here the CDR3 DNA reads TGTGCCAGCTCACCTCCTGGCAGGGCGGCTGAAGCTTTCTTT. Protein: CASSPPGRAAEAFF.